This TCR beta chain was documented in a study of identical twins. Via MiXCR, TCRdb re-called the 5' RACE reads, giving one row per CDR3 protein. In the table there are about 720,000 distinct CDR3 sequences, around a sixth of which are singletons. This clonotype was counted between two and nine times. The junction had 4 bases not matched to a gene; V was cut back by 5 bases and J by 5 bases. The CDR3 sequence is 13 residues long. Germline V gene data show CDR1 as SGHTA and CDR2 as FQGNSA. The data were also submitted as part of a second study, on T cells expressing NK-cell markers. In that study: Repertoire data for TCR beta were derived from sorted T cells (CD3+CD56+NKG2C+, CD3+CD56+NKG2C- and CD3+CD56-NKG2C+).

Sequencing input: PBMCs. The V gene is TRBV7-2, the J gene TRBJ2-7; 9 nucleotides agree with TRBD1. This clonotype was obtained from a woman aged 18 to 35 in good health. CDR3 amino acids: CASSRDREDEQYF. CDR3 coding DNA: TGTGCCAGCAGCCGGGACAGGGAGGACGAGCAGTACTTC.